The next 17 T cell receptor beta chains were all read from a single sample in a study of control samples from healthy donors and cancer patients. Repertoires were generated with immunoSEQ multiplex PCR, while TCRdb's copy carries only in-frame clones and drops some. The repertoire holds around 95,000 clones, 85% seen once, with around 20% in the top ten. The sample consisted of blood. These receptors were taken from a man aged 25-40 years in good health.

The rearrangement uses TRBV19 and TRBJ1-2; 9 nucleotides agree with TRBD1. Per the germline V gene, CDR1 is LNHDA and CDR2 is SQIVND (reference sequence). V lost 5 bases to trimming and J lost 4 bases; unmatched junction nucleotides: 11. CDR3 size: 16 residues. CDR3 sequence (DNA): TGTGCCAGTAGTTCCGGGACAGGGCCTAACCTCTATGGCTACACCTTC. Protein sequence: CASSSGTGPNLYGYTF.

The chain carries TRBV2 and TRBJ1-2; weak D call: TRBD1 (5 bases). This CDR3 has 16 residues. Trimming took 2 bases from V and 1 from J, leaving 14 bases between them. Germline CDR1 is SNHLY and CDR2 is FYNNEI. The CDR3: CASSENGGGRNYGYTF. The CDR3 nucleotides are TGTGCCAGCAGTGAAAACGGGGGGGGACGTAACTATGGCTACACCTTC.

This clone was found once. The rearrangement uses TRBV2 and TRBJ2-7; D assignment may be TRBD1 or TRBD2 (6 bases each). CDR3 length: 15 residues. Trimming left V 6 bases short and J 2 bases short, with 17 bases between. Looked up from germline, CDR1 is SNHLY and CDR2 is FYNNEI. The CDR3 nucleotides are TGTGCCAGCAGCCGGGGACACCCGGGGGCCTACGAGCAGTACTTC. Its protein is CASSRGHPGAYEQYF.

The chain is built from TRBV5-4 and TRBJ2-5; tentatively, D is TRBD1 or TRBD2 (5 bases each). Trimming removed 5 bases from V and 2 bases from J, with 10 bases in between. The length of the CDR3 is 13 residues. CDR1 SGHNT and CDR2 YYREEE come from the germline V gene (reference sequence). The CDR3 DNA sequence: TGTGCCAGCAGTCGGGACCTTCAAGAGACCCAGTACTTC. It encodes CASSRDLQETQYF.

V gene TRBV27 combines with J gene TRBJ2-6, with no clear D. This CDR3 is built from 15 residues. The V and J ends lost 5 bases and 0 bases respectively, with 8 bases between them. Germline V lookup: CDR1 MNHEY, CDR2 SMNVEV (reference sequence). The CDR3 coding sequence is TGTGCCAGCAGTCCACCAAGCTCTGGGGCCAACGTCCTGACTTTC. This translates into CASSPPSSGANVLTF.

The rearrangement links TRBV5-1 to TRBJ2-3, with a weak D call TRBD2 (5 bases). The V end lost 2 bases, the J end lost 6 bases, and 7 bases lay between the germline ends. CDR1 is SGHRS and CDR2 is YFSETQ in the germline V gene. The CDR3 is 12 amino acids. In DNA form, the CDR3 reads TGCGCCAGCAGCTTACGGGGTGATACGCAGTATTTT. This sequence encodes CASSLRGDTQYF. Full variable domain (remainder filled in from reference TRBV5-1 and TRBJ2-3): KAGVTQTPRYLIKTRGQQVTLSCSPISGHRSVSWYQQTPGQGLQFLFEYFSETQRNKGNFPGRFSGRQFSNSRSEMNVSTLELGDSALYLCASSLRGDTQYFGPGTRLTVL.

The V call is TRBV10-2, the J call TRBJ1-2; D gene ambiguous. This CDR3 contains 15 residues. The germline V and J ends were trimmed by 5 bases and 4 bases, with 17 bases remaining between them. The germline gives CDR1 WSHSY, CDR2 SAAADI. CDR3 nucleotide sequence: TGCGCCAGCAGTTCGACGGACCGAGGATCCTATGGCTACACCTTC. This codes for CASSSTDRGSYGYTF.

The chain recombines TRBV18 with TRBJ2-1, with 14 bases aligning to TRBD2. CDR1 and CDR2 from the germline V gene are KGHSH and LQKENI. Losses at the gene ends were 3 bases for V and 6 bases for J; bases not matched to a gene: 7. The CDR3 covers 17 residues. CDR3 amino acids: CASSPRTSGGRGNEQFF. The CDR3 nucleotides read TGTGCCAGCTCACCCCGGACTAGCGGGGGGCGGGGCAATGAGCAGTTCTTC.

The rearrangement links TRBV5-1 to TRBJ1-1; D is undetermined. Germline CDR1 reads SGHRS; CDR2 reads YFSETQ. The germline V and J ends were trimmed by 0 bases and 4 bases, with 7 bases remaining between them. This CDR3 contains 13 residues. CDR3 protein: CASSLDVFTEAFF. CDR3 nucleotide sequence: TGCGCCAGCAGCTTGGATGTGTTCACTGAAGCTTTCTTT.

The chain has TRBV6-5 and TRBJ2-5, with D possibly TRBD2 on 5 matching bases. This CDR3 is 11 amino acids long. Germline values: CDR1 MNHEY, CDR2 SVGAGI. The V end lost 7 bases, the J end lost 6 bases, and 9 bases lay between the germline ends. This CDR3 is CASTTGKTQYF. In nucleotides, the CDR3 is TGTGCCAGCACCACGGGGAAGACCCAGTACTTC.

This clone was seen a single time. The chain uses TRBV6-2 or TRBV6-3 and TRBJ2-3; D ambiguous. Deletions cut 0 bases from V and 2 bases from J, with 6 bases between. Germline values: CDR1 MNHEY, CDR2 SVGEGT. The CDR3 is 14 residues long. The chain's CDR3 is CASSYSGPTDTQYF. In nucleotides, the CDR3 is TGTGCCAGCAGTTACTCGGGCCCCACAGATACGCAGTATTTT.

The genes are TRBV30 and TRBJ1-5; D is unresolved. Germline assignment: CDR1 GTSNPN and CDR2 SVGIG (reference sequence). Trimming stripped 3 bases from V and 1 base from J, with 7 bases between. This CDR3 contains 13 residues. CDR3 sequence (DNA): TGTGCCTGGAGCGAGACGAGCAATCAGCCCCAGCATTTT. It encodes CAWSETSNQPQHF.

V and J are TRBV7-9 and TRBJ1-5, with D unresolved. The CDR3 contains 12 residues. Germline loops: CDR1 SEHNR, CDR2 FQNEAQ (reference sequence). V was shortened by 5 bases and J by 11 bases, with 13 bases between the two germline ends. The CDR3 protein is CASSRLDFTQHF. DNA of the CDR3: TGTGCCAGCAGCCGATTGGACTTTACCCAGCATTTT.

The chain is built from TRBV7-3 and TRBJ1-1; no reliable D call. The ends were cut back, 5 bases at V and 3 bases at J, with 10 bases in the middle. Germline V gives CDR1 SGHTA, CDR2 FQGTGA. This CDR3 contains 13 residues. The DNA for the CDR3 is TGTGCCAGCAGCGTCACCCCTTACACTGAAGCTTTCTTT. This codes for CASSVTPYTEAFF.

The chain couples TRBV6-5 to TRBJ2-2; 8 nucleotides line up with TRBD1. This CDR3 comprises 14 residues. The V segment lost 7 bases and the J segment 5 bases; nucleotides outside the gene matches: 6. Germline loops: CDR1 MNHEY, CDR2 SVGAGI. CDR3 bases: TGTGCCAGCACACGGACAGGGTTGACCGGGGAGCTGTTTTTT. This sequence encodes CASTRTGLTGELFF.

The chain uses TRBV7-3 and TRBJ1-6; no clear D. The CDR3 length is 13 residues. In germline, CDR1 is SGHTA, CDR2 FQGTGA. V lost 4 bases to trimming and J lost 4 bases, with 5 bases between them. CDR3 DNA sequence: TGTGCCAGCAGCTCCTCTTATAATTCACCCCTCCACTTT. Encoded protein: CASSSSYNSPLHF. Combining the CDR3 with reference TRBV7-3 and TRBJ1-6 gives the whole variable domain GAGVSQTPSNKVTEKGKYVELRCDPISGHTALYWYRQSLGQGPEFLIYFQGTGAADDSGLPNDRFFAVRPEGSVSTLKIQRTERGDSAVYLCASSSSYNSPLHFGNGTRLTVT.

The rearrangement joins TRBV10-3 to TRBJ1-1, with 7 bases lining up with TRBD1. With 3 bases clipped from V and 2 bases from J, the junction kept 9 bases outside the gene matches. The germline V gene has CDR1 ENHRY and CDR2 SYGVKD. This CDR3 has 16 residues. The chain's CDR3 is CAISDPGGSPNTEAFF. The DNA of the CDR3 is TGTGCCATCAGTGACCCAGGGGGGAGTCCAAACACTGAAGCTTTCTTT.